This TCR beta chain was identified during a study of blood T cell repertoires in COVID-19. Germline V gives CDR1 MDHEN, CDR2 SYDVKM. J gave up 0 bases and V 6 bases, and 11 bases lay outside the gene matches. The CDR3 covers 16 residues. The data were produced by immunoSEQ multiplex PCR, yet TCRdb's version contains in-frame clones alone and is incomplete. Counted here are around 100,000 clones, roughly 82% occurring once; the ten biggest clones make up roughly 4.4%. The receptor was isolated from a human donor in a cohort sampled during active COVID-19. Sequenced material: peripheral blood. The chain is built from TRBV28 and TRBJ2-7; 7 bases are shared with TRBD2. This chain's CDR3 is CASRSHGGSNSYEQYF. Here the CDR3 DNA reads TGTGCCAGCAGATCCCACGGGGGGAGTAACTCCTACGAGCAGTACTTC.